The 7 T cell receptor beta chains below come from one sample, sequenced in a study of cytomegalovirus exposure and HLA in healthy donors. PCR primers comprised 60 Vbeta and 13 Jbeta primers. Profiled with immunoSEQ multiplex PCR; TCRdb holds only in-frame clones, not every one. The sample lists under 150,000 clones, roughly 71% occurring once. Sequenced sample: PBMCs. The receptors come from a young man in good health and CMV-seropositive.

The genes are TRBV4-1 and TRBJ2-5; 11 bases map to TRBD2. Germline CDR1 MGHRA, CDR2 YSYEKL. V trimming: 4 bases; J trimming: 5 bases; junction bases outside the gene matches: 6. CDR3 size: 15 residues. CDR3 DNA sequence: TGCGCCAGCAGCCTAGCGGGGGGGTATGGGGAGACCCAGTACTTC. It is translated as CASSLAGGYGETQYF.

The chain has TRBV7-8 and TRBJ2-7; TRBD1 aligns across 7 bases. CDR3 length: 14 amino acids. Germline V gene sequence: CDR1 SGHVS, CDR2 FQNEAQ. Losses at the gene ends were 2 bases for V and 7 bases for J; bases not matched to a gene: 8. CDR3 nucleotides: TGTGCCAGCAGCTTAAGAGGGGGCCTTGGGGAGCAGTACGTC. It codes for CASSLRGGLGEQYV.

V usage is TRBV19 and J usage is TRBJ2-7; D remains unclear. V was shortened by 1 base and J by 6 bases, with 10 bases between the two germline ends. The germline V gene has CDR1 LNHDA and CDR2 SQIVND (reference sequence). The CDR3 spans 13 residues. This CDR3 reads CASSIAGPSEQYF. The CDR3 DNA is TGTGCCAGTAGTATAGCTGGCCCCTCCGAGCAGTACTTC.

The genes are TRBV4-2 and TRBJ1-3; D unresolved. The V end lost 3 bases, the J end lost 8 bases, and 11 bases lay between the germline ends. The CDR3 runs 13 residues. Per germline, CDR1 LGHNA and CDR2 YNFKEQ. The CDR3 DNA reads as TGTGCCAGCAGCCACTCCTTTTCGGACACCATATATTTT. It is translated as CASSHSFSDTIYF.

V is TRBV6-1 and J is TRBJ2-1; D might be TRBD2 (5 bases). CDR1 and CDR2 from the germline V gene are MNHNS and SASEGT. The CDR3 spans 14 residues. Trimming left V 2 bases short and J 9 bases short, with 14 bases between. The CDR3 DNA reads TGTGCCAGCAGTGAAAGAGGGTTTACGGGTGAGCAGTTCTTC. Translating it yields CASSERGFTGEQFF.

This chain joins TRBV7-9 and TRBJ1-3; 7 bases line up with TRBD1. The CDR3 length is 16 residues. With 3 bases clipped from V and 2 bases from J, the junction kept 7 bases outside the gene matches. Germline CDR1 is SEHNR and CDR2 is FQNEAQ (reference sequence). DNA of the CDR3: TGTGCCAGCAGCTTGACAGGGACGGTTACTGGAAACACCATATATTTT. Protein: CASSLTGTVTGNTIYF.

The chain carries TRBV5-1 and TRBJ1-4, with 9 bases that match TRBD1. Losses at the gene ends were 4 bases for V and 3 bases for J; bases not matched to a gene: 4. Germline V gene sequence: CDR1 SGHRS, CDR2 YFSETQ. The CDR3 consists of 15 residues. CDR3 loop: CASSQDRGANEKLFF. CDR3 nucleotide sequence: TGCGCCAGCAGCCAGGACAGGGGAGCTAATGAAAAACTGTTTTTT.